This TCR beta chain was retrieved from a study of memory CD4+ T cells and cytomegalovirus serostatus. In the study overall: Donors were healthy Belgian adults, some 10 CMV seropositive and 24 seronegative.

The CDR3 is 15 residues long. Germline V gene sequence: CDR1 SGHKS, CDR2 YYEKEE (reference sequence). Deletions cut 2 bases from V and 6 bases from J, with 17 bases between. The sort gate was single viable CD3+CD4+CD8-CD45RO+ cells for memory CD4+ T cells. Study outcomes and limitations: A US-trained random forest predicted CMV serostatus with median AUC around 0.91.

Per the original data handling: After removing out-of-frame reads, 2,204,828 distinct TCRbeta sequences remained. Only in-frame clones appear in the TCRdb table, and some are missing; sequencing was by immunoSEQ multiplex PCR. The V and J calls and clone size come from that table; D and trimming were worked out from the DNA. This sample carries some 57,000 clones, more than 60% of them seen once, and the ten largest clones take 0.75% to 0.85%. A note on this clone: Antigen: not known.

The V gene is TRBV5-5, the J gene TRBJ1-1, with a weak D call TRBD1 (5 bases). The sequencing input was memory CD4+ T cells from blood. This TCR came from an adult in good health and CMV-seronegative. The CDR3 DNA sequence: TGTGCCAGCAGCTTCGGGGCTGGGATGAGCGCTGAAGCTTTCTTT. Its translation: CASSFGAGMSAEAFF. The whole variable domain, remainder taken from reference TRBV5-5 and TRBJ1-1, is DAGVTQSPTHLIKTRGQQVTLRCSPISGHKSVSWYQQVLGQGPQFIFQYYEKEERGRGNFPDRFSARQFPNYSSELNVNALLLGDSALYLCASSFGAGMSAEAFFGQGTRLTVV.